This T cell receptor beta chain was recorded in a study of CD8+ T cells in alopecia areata. Indicated treatment: oral pan-JAK inhibitor, 5-10 mg twice daily. Alopecia areata patients gave lesional scalp punch biopsies and peripheral blood samples. Sequencing relied on a cDNA template that was reverse transcribed from extracted RNA. Sequenced by immunoSEQ multiplex PCR; TCRdb stores in-frame clones only, minus some. Of roughly 280,000 clones listed, roughly 60% are singletons. The material sequenced was CD4+ T cells sorted from blood, taken at roughly week 52, from a patient treated with tofacitinib. The source is a human donor with alopecia areata.

For the CDR3, the DNA is TGTGCCATCAGTGAGTCGACTCGTAGGGAATTTGGCTATGGCTACACCTTC. Translated: CAISESTRREFGYGYTF. The chain employs TRBV10-3 and TRBJ1-2, with D unresolved. Germline V gene data show CDR1 as ENHRY and CDR2 as SYGVKD. There are 17 residues in the CDR3. Trimming cost V 0 bases and J 4 bases, with 18 bases left between them.